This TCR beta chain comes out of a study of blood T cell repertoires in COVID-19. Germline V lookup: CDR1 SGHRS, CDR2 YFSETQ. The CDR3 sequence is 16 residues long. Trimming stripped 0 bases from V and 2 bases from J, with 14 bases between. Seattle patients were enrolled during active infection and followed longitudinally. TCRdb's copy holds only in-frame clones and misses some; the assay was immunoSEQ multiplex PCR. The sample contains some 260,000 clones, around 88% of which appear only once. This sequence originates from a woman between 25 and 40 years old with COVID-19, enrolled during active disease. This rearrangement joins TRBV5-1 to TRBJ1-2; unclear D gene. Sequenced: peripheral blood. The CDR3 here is CASSLEGQGSNYGYTF. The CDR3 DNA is TGCGCCAGCAGCTTGGAAGGTCAAGGGAGCAACTATGGCTACACCTTC.